Sequencing of this TCR beta chain was carried out in a study of identical twins. Germline values: CDR1 SGHRS, CDR2 YFSETQ. The CDR3 covers 15 residues. The ends lost 0 bases at V and 4 bases at J; junction bases unmatched: 4. The study's findings and limits: Among monozygotic twins, out-of-frame TCR alpha sharing exceeded what models predicted.

Template switching added a universal primer site, and cDNA bore unique molecular identifiers. TCRdb reprocessed the 5' RACE reads via MiXCR and lists one record per CDR3 protein. The table shows roughly 720,000 distinct CDR3 sequences, with 15% to 20% occurring only once. The sample holds a few counts of this clonotype. What it recognizes is unknown. Another study also made use of these data, one on T cells expressing NK-cell markers.

J is TRBJ2-3 and V is TRBV5-1, with TRBD2 identical over 8 bases. The TCR comes from a woman younger than 35 in good health. The sample taken for sequencing was PBMCs. The CDR3 nucleotides are TGCGCCAGCAGCTTGGGACTAGCGAGGGCAGATACGCAGTATTTT. Protein sequence: CASSLGLARADTQYF.